This record concerns one T cell receptor (beta chain) sequence. Its antigen is unknown. There are no base qualities to consult, and no much larger clone falls within one base. The data are from a study of blood T cell repertoires in COVID-19 (dated by TCRdb to 2018 to 2020). The study in broad terms: The collaborator samples originated in the United States, Italy and Spain and spanned the acute and convalescent phases of COVID-19. The material from the prospective study consisted of cDNA or gDNA derived from T cells, B-cell-depleted T cells, or PBMCs. Subjects who had been exposed to COVID-19, were actively infected with it, or had recovered from it provided the deeply sampled blood TCRbeta repertoires that made up the dataset. The repertoires were released in a freely available public database intended as a resource for research on the immune response to SARS-CoV-2. The samples were drawn from two sources: the first 160 participants of the ongoing ImmuneRACE study, and 1,200 or so subjects contributed by 6 global collaborators. Sample metadata almost always included a de-identified subject ID, COVID-19 status, age in years and sex. Where available, HLA class I and class II types were obtained from metadata supplied by the sample provider rather than from assay-based typing. Study-level results and caveats: The amount of clinical and demographic metadata varied by source and participant and was provided uncurated.

TCRbeta CDR3 regions were amplified from genomic DNA by means of the immunoSEQ Assay, a bias-controlled multiplex PCR. In the paper's pipeline: Within the assay, amplification of reference gene primers was used to estimate how many nucleated cells each sample contained. Sequence reads were collapsed and filtered to measure the absolute abundance of every unique TCRbeta CDR3 rearrangement. For each sample, productive Simpson clonality was calculated as the square root of Simpson's diversity index across productive rearrangements. This is the immuneACCESS table as TCRdb keeps it, with only in-frame sequences that have V and J called. A part of the clones is gone; compared with another copy, unresolved V genes explain less than half, and the rest is unexplained. The DNA was the basis for D and trimming; V, J and clone size are from that table. The sample contains roughly 500,000 clones, around 87% of them found a single time. Clones ranked in the top ten supply approximately 2% of the sample.

Enrolling through a virtual design, the prospective study's participants ranged in age from roughly 18 to 100 years and lived across approximately 25 United States geographic areas. In the prospective study, cohorts were assigned on the basis of participant-reported clinical history obtained from a screening survey and a study questionnaire. For ImmuneRACE Cohort 3, a participant was defined as recovered based on two consecutive negative NP/OP PCR tests, clearance by a healthcare professional, or resolution of symptoms. Mobile phlebotomists in the prospective study collected whole blood, serum and a nasopharyngeal or oropharyngeal swab from every participant. Additional blood draws and questionnaires over a 2-month period could optionally be provided by prospective study participants. Before DNA extraction, prospective study blood samples were shipped either frozen or at room temperature. The germline ends are 10 bases apart after V is trimmed by 4 bases and J by 8 bases. The CDR3, from cysteine to phenylalanine, totals 12 residues. Here the CDR3 DNA is all that survives: 36 bases in frame from base 1.

The sequenced material came from PBMCs or T cells enriched from blood (not recorded which). The source of this sequence is a middle-aged woman who had recovered from COVID-19. The chain links TRBV5-3 with TRBJ1-3; the D segment could be TRBD1, given 5 matching bases. TRBV5-3 is placed among ORFs of uncertain function. The bases read TGTGCCAGAAGCCGGGCGGGGGACACCATATATTTT. This yields the protein CARSRAGDTIYF.